This T cell receptor (beta chain) was recovered during a study of blood T cells in healthy people across ages. Study outcomes and limitations: In older individuals, TCR beta diversity per million T cells was lower, falling roughly linearly with age. Greater diversity and more naive CD4+ cells were seen in long-lived donors than in aged donors.

Peripheral blood from each donor was collected in a volume of approximately 9.5 milliliters. The V segment lost 0 bases and the J segment 5 bases; nucleotides outside the gene matches: 4. The CDR3 is 16 residues long. CDR1 and CDR2 from the germline V gene are SGHAT and FQDESV (reference sequence). A second PCR, run for about 7 to 11 cycles, used a sample-barcoded 5' primer plus a J-beta primer mix. From the 5' RACE reads, TCRdb called clonotypes with MiXCR, one entry per CDR3 protein. The repertoire holds over 600,000 distinct CDR3 sequences, around 20% seen once, with under 4% in the top ten. With respect to this clonotype: Its specificity is not known.

The chain recombines TRBV11-1 with TRBJ2-3; TRBD2 aligns across 11 bases. Sequenced sample: blood. The origin of this receptor is a man between 65 and 85 years old in good health. The CDR3 region has the DNA TGTGCCAGCAGCTTAGCGAGTAGCGGGAGGGGAGATACGCAGTATTTT. Amino acid sequence: CASSLASSGRGDTQYF.